A selection of T cell receptor beta chains follows, all from one sample in a study of CD8 T cells in ankylosing spondylitis. Each CDR3 protein is one row after TCRdb ran MiXCR on the 5' RACE reads. The sample lists 350,000 or so distinct CDR3 sequences, roughly 12% occurring once. What was sequenced was blood, either unsorted or a sorted T cell fraction (not recorded which). The receptors derive from a female donor with ankylosing spondylitis or in good health (not recorded which). Both conserved end residues are part of each CDR3. A D gene is named only where the DNA matches it firmly. The listing skips clone size in some rows; elsewhere it reads once, few, many or a size class.

clone_size j_call d_call v_call cdr3_nt cdr3_aa
few TRBJ2-7 - TRBV4-2 TGTGCCAGCAGCCCCGGACAGCCCTGCGAGCAGTACTTC CASSPGQPCEQYF
- TRBJ2-3 TRBD2 TRBV5-1 TGCGCCAGCGGACTAGCGGGAGATCGTGCAGATACGCAGTATTTT CASGLAGDRADTQYF
- TRBJ2-1 TRBD2 TRBV30 TGTGCCTGGAGTACCACTAGCGGGACCTACAATGAGCAGTTCTTC CAWSTTSGTYNEQFF
few TRBJ2-4 - TRBV4-1 TGCGCCAGCAGCCAGGGACCGGTTAGGGGAAGAGCCAAAAACATTCAGTACTTC CASSQGPVRGRAKNIQYF
many TRBJ1-2 - TRBV28 TGTGCCAGCAGTATACCGGGACCGAGCTATGGCTACACCTTC CASSIPGPSYGYTF
many TRBJ1-1 TRBD1 TRBV16 TGTGCCAGCAGCCAAAACAGGGGGAGCACTGAAGCTTTCTTT CASSQNRGSTEAFF
many TRBJ2-5 - TRBV20-1 TGCAGTGCACCCACAGCAGGGGCCCAGACCCAGTACTTC CSAPTAGAQTQYF
many TRBJ2-1 - TRBV20-1 TGCAGTGCTAGAGACCCCAGCTCCTACAATGAGCAGTTCTTC CSARDPSSYNEQFF
- TRBJ2-7 - TRBV7-2 TGTGCCAGCAGCTCTAGACAGGCCGGATCCTACGAGCAGTACTTC CASSSRQAGSYEQYF
many TRBJ2-1 TRBD2 TRBV20-1 TGCAGTGCTAGTATAGCGGGGAACAATGAGCAGTTCTTC CSASIAGNNEQFF
few TRBJ1-2 - TRBV14 TGTGCCAGCTCCCCGGGGATAATATGGGGCTACACCTTC CASSPGIIWGYTF
many TRBJ2-2 TRBD2 TRBV7-2 TGTGCCAGCAGTGTTGCGGGAGGGCCTCGGGTCGGGGAGCTGTTTTTT CASSVAGGPRVGELFF
many TRBJ2-1 - TRBV4-2 TGTGCCAGCAGCCCTTTTGGGGGGGCGAGCTCCTACAATGAGCAGTTCTTC CASSPFGGASSYNEQFF
- TRBJ1-1 - TRBV27 TGTGCCAGCAGTTTTAACAGCATGAACACTGAAGCTTTCTTT CASSFNSMNTEAFF
- TRBJ2-2 TRBD2 TRBV19 TGTGCCAGTAACCTCCGGGAGGAACGCACCGGGGAGCTGTTTTTT CASNLREERTGELFF
- TRBJ2-7 TRBD2 TRBV20-1 TGCAGTGCTAGCCTAGCGGGAGTCGAGCAGTACTTC CSASLAGVEQYF
many TRBJ2-5 - TRBV29-1 TGCAGCGTTGAATTCGGCCTTAAAGAGACCCAGTACTTC CSVEFGLKETQYF
- TRBJ1-5 - TRBV15 TGTGCCACCAGCAGAGACCAGGGTTCCCGGGGGACCCAGCATTTT CATSRDQGSRGTQHF
many TRBJ2-1 - TRBV12-3/TRBV12-4 TGTGCCAGCAAGAGTGGTGAGCAGTTCTTC CASKSGEQFF
many TRBJ2-2 - TRBV20-1 TGCAGTGCTCCACGGACTAATACCGGGGAGCTGTTTTTT CSAPRTNTGELFF
few TRBJ2-7 - TRBV20-1 TGCAGTGCTCCGGACAGCTCCTACGAGCAGTACTTC CSAPDSSYEQYF
- TRBJ2-1 TRBD1 TRBV11-2 TGTGCCAGCAGCTTAGTAGTTACATTAGGACAGGGATACAATGAGCAGTTCTTC CASSLVVTLGQGYNEQFF
many TRBJ1-4 - TRBV25-1 TGTGCCAGCAGTGATCCCCGACACTTTGAAAAACTGTTTTTT CASSDPRHFEKLFF
- TRBJ2-5 - TRBV28 TGTGCCAGCACCCCCCTTCGGACCCGGGAGACCCAGTACTTC CASTPLRTRETQYF
many TRBJ1-5 - TRBV7-2 TGTGCCAGCAGCTCCAGAAATCAGCCCCAGCATTTT CASSSRNQPQHF
- TRBJ2-5 - TRBV5-1 TGCGCCAGCAGCTTGGGGGACCGCCGGGTTGACACCCAGTACTTC CASSLGDRRVDTQYF
- TRBJ2-2 TRBD1 TRBV5-1 TGCGCCAGCAGCAAAGGACAGGGGGAAACCGGGGAGCTGTTTTTT CASSKGQGETGELFF
many TRBJ1-5 - TRBV12-3/TRBV12-4 TGTGCCAGCAACCAAGCCAGGGACAATCAGCCCCAGCATTTT CASNQARDNQPQHF
- TRBJ2-7 - TRBV3-1 TGTGCCAGCAGCCAAGATCTTGCGGGGGCGGGTTACGAGCAGTACTTC CASSQDLAGAGYEQYF
many TRBJ1-5 TRBD1 TRBV6-1 TGTGCCAGCAGTGAAGCGCGTGGGACAGGGGTCGAGCCCCAGCATTTT CASSEARGTGVEPQHF
many TRBJ2-7 - TRBV6-5 TGTGCCAGCAGTTACTCGGCTAGTTCCTACGAGCAGTACTTC CASSYSASSYEQYF
many TRBJ2-1 TRBD1 TRBV9 TGTGCCAGCAGCATGGGACAGAACAATGAGCAGTTCTTC CASSMGQNNEQFF
many TRBJ2-1 TRBD2 TRBV20-1 TGCAGTGCTGAGAGGCGGGAGTCTTTCGAGCAGTTCTTC CSAERRESFEQFF
- TRBJ2-1 TRBD2 TRBV10-3 TGTGCCATCAGGGCTAGCGGGAAAGATGAGCAGTTCTTC CAIRASGKDEQFF
many TRBJ2-1 TRBD2 TRBV7-2 TGTGCCAGCAGCTTAGATTTTTCTAGCGGCAATGAGCAGTTCTTC CASSLDFSSGNEQFF
few TRBJ2-1 TRBD1 TRBV6-1 TGTGCCAGCAGGGCCAGGACAGGGCAATCCTACAATGAGCAGTTCTTC CASRARTGQSYNEQFF
- TRBJ2-5 TRBD1 TRBV20-1 TGCAGTGCTAGAATACAGGGGGCTGGGGAGACCCAGTACTTC CSARIQGAGETQYF